This note documents a single T cell receptor beta chain sequence. This record belongs to a study of blood T cell repertoires in COVID-19. About the study: PBMCs, B-cell-depleted T cells, or T cells were the source of the cDNA or gDNA that made up the material.

Germline lookup yields CDR1 SGDLS and CDR2 YYNGEE. With 6 bases removed from V and 1 base from J, the gap between germline ends came to 19 bases. This CDR3 contains 16 residues. Per the original methods: Counts of nucleated cells, estimated from reference gene primer amplification, were obtained. Data came from immunoSEQ multiplex PCR; TCRdb stores just in-frame clones and leaves some out. From that table come the V and J calls and clone size; the DNA was used to work out D and trimming. Here the sample spans around 330,000 clones, 85% being singletons. Enrollees, about 18 to 89 years old, lived in about two dozen US areas.

Input material: PBMCs or T cells enriched from blood (not recorded which). The TCR sequence derives from a woman in her thirties who had been exposed to COVID-19. The chain employs TRBV9 and TRBJ1-1; TRBD1 is a possible D gene (6 bases). CDR3 coding DNA: TGTGCCAGCACCCCGGTGGGGGCTTCGTCGAACACTGAAGCTTTCTTT. This translates into CASTPVGASSNTEAFF.